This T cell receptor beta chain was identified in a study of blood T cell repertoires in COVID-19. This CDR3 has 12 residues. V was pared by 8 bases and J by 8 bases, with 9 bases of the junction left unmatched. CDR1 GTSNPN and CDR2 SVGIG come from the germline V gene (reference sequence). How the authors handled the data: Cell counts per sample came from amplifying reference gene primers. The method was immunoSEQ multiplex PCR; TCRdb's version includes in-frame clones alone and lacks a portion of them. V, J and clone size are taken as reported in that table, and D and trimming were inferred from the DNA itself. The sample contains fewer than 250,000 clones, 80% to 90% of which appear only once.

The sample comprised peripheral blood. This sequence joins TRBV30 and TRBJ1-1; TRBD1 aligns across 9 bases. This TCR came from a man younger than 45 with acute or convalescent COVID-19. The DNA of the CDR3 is TGTGCCGGAAAAACAGGGGGCGAGGAAGCTTTCTTT. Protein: CAGKTGGEEAFF.